The T cell receptor (beta chain) described here comes from a study of T cells after yellow fever vaccination. Study in general: Fractions of low cell number were prepared using SMART-Seq v4 Ultra Low Input.

Between the trimmed V and J ends, which lost 7 bases and 5 bases, there was a span of 8 bases. CDR1 and CDR2 from the germline V gene are SGHTA and FQGNSA. This CDR3 has 11 amino acids. UMIs and a universal primer site were added when TCR cDNA was made by 5'RACE template switching. TCRdb reprocessed the 5' RACE reads via MiXCR and lists one record per CDR3 protein. The sample contains approximately 180,000 distinct CDR3 sequences, roughly 6.2% of which appear only once. This clonotype was seen repeatedly, ten times or more. The material was CD4+ T cells sorted from PBMCs, obtained on the day of the first yellow fever vaccination. The source of this sequence is a man aged 18 to 29 who received the YFV17D yellow fever vaccine. This sequence joins TRBV7-2 and TRBJ1-2; D remains ambiguous. CDR3 sequence: CASTSAYGYTF. CDR3 in DNA: TGTGCCAGCACCTCCGCGTATGGCTACACCTTC.